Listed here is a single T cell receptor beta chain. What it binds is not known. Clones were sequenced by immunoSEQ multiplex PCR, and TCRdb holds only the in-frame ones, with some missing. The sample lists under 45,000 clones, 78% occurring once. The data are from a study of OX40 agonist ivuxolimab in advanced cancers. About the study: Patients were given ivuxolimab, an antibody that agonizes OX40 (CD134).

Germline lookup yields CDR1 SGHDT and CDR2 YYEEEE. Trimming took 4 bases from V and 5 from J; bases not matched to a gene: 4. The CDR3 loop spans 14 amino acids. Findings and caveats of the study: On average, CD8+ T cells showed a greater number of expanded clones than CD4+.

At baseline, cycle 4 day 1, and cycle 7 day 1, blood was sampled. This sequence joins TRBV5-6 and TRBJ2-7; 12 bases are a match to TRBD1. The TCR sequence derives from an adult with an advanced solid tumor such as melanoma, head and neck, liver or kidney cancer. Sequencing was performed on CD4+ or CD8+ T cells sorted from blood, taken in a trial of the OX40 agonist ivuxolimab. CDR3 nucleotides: TGTGCCAGCAGCGCCGGGACAGGGGGCGACGAGCAGTACTTC. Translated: CASSAGTGGDEQYF. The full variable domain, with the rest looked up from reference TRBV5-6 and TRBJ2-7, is DAGVTQSPTHLIKTRGQQVTLRCSPKSGHDTVSWYQQALGQGPQFIFQYYEEEERQRGNFPDRFSGHQFPNYSSELNVNALLLGDSALYLCASSAGTGGDEQYFGPGTRLTVT.